Listed here are 21 T cell receptor beta chains from one sample, sequenced in a study of CD8+ T cells in alopecia areata. Treatment in this sample: oral pan-JAK inhibitor, 5-10 mg twice daily. Sequencing relied on a cDNA template that was reverse transcribed from extracted RNA. The repertoire was sequenced with immunoSEQ multiplex PCR; TCRdb's copy has only in-frame clones and lacks some. The sample lists approximately 100,000 clones, 60% occurring once. Sequences were derived from CD8+ T cells sorted from blood, sampled between weeks 55 and 65, from a patient treated with tofacitinib. The receptors were gathered from a human donor with alopecia areata.

This clone showed up just a few times. V is TRBV7-8 and J is TRBJ1-1; 9 nucleotides line up with TRBD1. The germline gives CDR1 SGHVS, CDR2 FQNEAQ. The CDR3 runs to 15 residues. J gave up 9 bases and V 5 bases, and 13 bases lay outside the gene matches. The DNA of the CDR3 is TGTGCCAGCAGCCAACGTTTGACAGGGGGTTTTCAAGCTTTCTTT. Translated, it gives CASSQRLTGGFQAFF.

The rearrangement joins TRBV5-6 to TRBJ2-7, with D possibly matching TRBD1 (5 bases). Trimming pared 6 bases from V and 1 base from J, leaving 14 bases between. Per the germline V gene, CDR1 is SGHDT and CDR2 is YYEEEE. The length of the CDR3 is 14 residues. CDR3 in amino acids: CASTFGSGSYEQYF. The CDR3 coding sequence is TGTGCCAGCACCTTCGGGTCAGGGTCCTACGAGCAGTACTTC.

The chain is built from TRBV5-1 and TRBJ2-3; D call uncertain. The CDR3 runs to 13 residues. Between the trimmed V and J ends, which lost 1 base and 1 base, there was a span of 4 bases. The germline gives CDR1 SGHRS, CDR2 YFSETQ. The CDR3 protein is CASSLTGTDTQYF. The CDR3, as DNA: TGCGCCAGCAGCTTGACGGGCACAGATACGCAGTATTTT.

This sequence joins TRBV9 and TRBJ2-7; D is undetermined. V lost 3 bases to trimming and J lost 2 bases, with 6 bases between them. This CDR3 comprises 12 residues. CDR1 and CDR2 (germline): SGDLS, YYNGEE. The CDR3 reads CASSGVPYEQYF. The CDR3, as DNA: TGTGCCAGCAGCGGAGTTCCCTACGAGCAGTACTTC.

This clone occurred a few times. The V and J genes are TRBV2 and TRBJ1-1, with D possibly matching TRBD1 (5 bases). Germline V gives CDR1 SNHLY, CDR2 FYNNEI. Trimming stripped 4 bases from V and 3 bases from J, with 18 bases between. The CDR3 is 16 residues long. This CDR3 reads CASSANLRGADTEAFF. The DNA for the CDR3 is TGTGCCAGCAGTGCCAACCTTAGAGGGGCGGACACTGAAGCTTTCTTT.

CDR3 DNA: TGTGCCAGCAGCTTAGATCACAGGGGGAATGGCTACACCTTC. This gives the protein CASSLDHRGNGYTF. V usage is TRBV11-2 and J usage is TRBJ1-2, with 8 bases lining up with TRBD1. Germline values: CDR1 SGHAT, CDR2 FQNNGV. V trimming: 0 bases; J trimming: 6 bases; junction bases outside the gene matches: 3. The CDR3 spans 14 residues. Full variable domain (remainder filled in from reference TRBV11-2 and TRBJ1-2): EAGVAQSPRYKIIEKRQSVAFWCNPISGHATLYWYQQILGQGPKLLIQFQNNGVVDDSQLPKDRFSAERLKGVDSTLKIQPAKLEDSAVYLCASSLDHRGNGYTFGSGTRLTVV.

This chain joins TRBV14 and TRBJ1-6; D is perhaps TRBD1 (5 bases). From germline, CDR1 is SGHDN and CDR2 FVKESK. V lost 2 bases and J lost 5, with 10 bases in between. The CDR3 is 15 residues long. The DNA of the CDR3 is TGTGCCAGCAGCCAATGGGACCTAGATAATTCACCCCTCCACTTT. Its translation: CASSQWDLDNSPLHF.

The chain combines TRBV27 with TRBJ2-5, with a weak D call TRBD1 (5 bases). This CDR3 has 16 residues. V was cut by 5 bases and J by 1 base, with 17 bases left in between. CDR1 and CDR2 (germline): MNHEY, SMNVEV (reference sequence). The CDR3, as DNA: TGTGCCAGCAGTCGGCTGGGGCCGAAACGCCAAGAGACCCAGTACTTC. Amino acids: CASSRLGPKRQETQYF.

By share of the sample, this clone is medium-sized (0.01 to 0.1%). V gene TRBV19 combines with J gene TRBJ1-1; D uncertain. V was shortened by 9 bases and J by 5 bases, with 10 bases between the two germline ends. Germline V gene sequence: CDR1 LNHDA, CDR2 SQIVND (reference sequence). This CDR3 has 11 amino acids. CDR3 sequence (DNA): TGTGCCAGCCGGCTGGGAACTGAAGCTTTCTTT. Protein sequence: CASRLGTEAFF.

The rearrangement links TRBV19 to TRBJ2-1, with TRBD2 matching over 12 bases. Losses at the gene ends were 6 bases for V and 8 bases for J; bases not matched to a gene: 11. The CDR3 spans 16 residues. Germline CDR1 reads LNHDA; CDR2 reads SQIVND (reference sequence). CDR3 sequence reads: CASSDPSGGGMDEQFF. CDR3 in DNA: TGTGCCAGTAGCGATCCTAGCGGGGGGGGCATGGATGAGCAGTTCTTC. Using reference TRBV19 and TRBJ2-1 for the parts outside the CDR3, the full variable domain is DGGITQSPKYLFRKEGQNVTLSCEQNLNHDAMYWYRQDPGQGLRLIYYSQIVNDFQKGDIAEGYSVSREKKESFPLTVTSAQKNPTAFYLCASSDPSGGGMDEQFFGPGTRLTVL.

The chain employs TRBV7-9 and TRBJ1-4, with 8 bases identical to TRBD1. Germline-derived CDR1 and CDR2 are SEHNR and FQNEAQ (reference sequence). The CDR3 runs 15 residues. V shed 5 bases, J shed 8 bases, and the junction held 10 bases outside the gene matches. The CDR3, as DNA: TGTGCCAGCAGCACGAGGACAGGGACCAACGAAAAACTGTTTTTT. This encodes CASSTRTGTNEKLFF.

V usage is TRBV9 and J usage is TRBJ2-3; D unresolved. This CDR3 has 14 amino acids. V gave up 2 bases and J gave up 6 bases, with 13 bases separating them. Germline V gives CDR1 SGDLS, CDR2 YYNGEE. The CDR3 sequence is CASSVRPTGDTQYF. CDR3 in DNA: TGTGCCAGCAGCGTCCGACCCACTGGGGATACGCAGTATTTT.

This clone was detected a few times. This sequence joins TRBV9 and TRBJ2-5, with TRBD2 matching over 15 bases. The CDR3 runs 16 residues. Germline CDR1 SGDLS, CDR2 YYNGEE. The ends lost 3 bases at V and 5 bases at J; junction bases unmatched: 5. CDR3 in DNA: TGTGCCAGCAGCGCTTCCGGGACTAGCGGGAGGGAGACCCAGTACTTC. Protein sequence: CASSASGTSGRETQYF.

This chain connects TRBV30 to TRBJ2-7, with D possibly being TRBD1 or TRBD2 (5 bases each). CDR3 length: 13 residues. The V and J ends lost 0 bases and 6 bases respectively, with 12 bases between them. In germline, CDR1 is GTSNPN, CDR2 SVGIG (reference sequence). The CDR3 bases are TGTGCCTGGAGTGTAGAGGGGCAGTTCGAGCAGTACTTC. Protein product: CAWSVEGQFEQYF.

The genes are TRBV14 and TRBJ2-3, with TRBD2 matching 7 bases. Germline V gene lookup returns CDR1 SGHDN and CDR2 FVKESK. The CDR3 extends over 16 amino acids. V dropped 4 bases and J dropped 1; count of bases not matched to a gene: 8. This chain's CDR3 is CASSPWVGLRTDTQYF. Written as DNA, the CDR3 is TGTGCCAGCAGCCCGTGGGTGGGACTACGCACAGATACGCAGTATTTT.

This clone came up a few times. The gene calls are TRBV4-2 and TRBJ2-6; a possible D gene is TRBD1 (5 bases). Germline V CDR1 and CDR2: LGHNA, YNFKEQ. The CDR3 is 18 residues long. V was cut by 4 bases and J by 0 bases, with 16 bases left in between. The CDR3 is CASSLAQGPLSGANVLTF. The CDR3 DNA follows: TGTGCCAGCAGCCTCGCCCAGGGCCCTCTCTCTGGGGCCAACGTCCTGACTTTC.

This clone was detected a few times. J is TRBJ2-1 and V is TRBV6-5, with 7 bases identical to TRBD1. Trimming at V came to 6 bases and at J to 7 bases, leaving 12 bases not matched to a gene. CDR3 length: 15 residues. The germline CDR1 and CDR2 sequences are MNHEY and SVGAGI. The CDR3 is CASSKGTDGLNEQFF. The CDR3 region has the DNA TGTGCCAGCAGCAAGGGGACAGATGGGCTGAATGAGCAGTTCTTC.

This chain uses TRBV27 with TRBJ2-3, with a tentative D call TRBD2 (5 bases). CDR3 length: 15 amino acids. The V end was cut by 6 bases, the J end by 2 bases, with 15 bases between. Per germline, CDR1 MNHEY and CDR2 SMNVEV (reference sequence). CDR3 protein: CASSPISAVTDTQYF. In nucleotides, the CDR3 is TGTGCCAGCAGCCCAATTAGCGCCGTCACAGATACGCAGTATTTT.

This chain connects TRBV10-1 to TRBJ1-1; D is perhaps TRBD1 (6 bases). CDR1 is WNHNN, CDR2 SYGVQD, per germline (reference sequence). The V end lost 9 bases, the J end lost 5 bases, and 16 bases lay between the germline ends. This CDR3 is built from 13 residues. CDR3 protein: CASTGGGITEAFF. The CDR3 DNA is TGCGCCAGTACTGGAGGGGGAATTACTGAAGCTTTCTTT.

V and J are TRBV27 and TRBJ1-5; perhaps TRBD1 as D (6 bases). Trimming took 5 bases from V and 0 from J, leaving 14 bases between them. Germline loops: CDR1 MNHEY, CDR2 SMNVEV (reference sequence). The CDR3 loop spans 16 amino acids. The CDR3 DNA follows: TGTGCCAGCAGTCTAGGGACACCATATAGCAATCAGCCCCAGCATTTT. Translating it yields CASSLGTPYSNQPQHF.

The CDR3 reads CASSFSEKAEETQYF. DNA of the CDR3: TGTGCCAGCAGCTTCTCGGAGAAGGCGGAGGAGACCCAGTACTTC. The chain is built from TRBV7-9 and TRBJ2-5; D is unresolved. Germline loops: CDR1 SEHNR, CDR2 FQNEAQ (reference sequence). The CDR3 has 15 residues. V was pared by 3 bases and J by 5 bases, with 16 bases between. The complete variable domain, with remaining parts taken from reference TRBV7-9 and TRBJ2-5, reads DTGVSQNPRHKITKRGQNVTFRCDPISEHNRLYWYRQTLGQGPEFLTYFQNEAQLEKSRLLSDRFSAERPKGSFSTLEIQRTEQGDSAMYLCASSFSEKAEETQYFGPGTRLLVL.